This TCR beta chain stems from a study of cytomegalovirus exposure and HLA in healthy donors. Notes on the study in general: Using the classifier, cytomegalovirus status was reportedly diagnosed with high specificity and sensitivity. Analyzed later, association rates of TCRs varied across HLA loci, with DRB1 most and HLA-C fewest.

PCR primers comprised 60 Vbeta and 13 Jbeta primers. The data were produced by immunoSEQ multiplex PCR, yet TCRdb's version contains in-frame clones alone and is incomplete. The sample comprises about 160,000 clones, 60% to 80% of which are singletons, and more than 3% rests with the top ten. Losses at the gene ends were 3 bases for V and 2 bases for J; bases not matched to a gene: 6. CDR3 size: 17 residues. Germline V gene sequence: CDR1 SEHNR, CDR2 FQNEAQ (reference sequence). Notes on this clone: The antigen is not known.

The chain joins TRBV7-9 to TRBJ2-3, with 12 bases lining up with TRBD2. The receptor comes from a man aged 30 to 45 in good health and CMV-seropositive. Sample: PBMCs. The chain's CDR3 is CASSFVLAGGYTDTQYF. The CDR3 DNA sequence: TGTGCCAGCAGCTTTGTCCTAGCGGGGGGGTACACAGATACGCAGTATTTT.